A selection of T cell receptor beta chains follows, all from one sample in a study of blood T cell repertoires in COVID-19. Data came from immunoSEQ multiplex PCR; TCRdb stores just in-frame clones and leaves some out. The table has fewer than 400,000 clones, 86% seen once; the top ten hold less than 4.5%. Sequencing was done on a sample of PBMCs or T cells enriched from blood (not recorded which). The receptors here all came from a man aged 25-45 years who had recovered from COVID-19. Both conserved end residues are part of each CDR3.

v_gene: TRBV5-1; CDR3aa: CATQTGSMNTEAFF
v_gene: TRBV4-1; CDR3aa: CASSQLGGSTYEQYF
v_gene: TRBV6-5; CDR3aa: CASSADRATGYTF
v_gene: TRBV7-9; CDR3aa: CASSLGSQGYTGELFF
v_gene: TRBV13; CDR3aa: CASSSLAGGETQYF
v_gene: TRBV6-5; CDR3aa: CASSYQGQGLDEQYF
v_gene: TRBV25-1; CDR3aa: CASSDELAGGEQYF
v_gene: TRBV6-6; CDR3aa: CASLWVGQDDGYTF
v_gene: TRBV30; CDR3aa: CAWSWEGRGDTGELFF
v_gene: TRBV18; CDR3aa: CASSLDRTGKNIQYF
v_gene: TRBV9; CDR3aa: CASSVEEDGYTF
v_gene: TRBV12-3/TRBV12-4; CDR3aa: CASSFQMNTEAFF
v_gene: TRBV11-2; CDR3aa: CASSSYTTGELFF
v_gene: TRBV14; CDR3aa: CASRQAGTGVTEAFF
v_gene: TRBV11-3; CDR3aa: CASSLAGESSYEQYF
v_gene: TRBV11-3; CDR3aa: CASSLEILRYDTEAFF
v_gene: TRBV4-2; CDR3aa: CASSQRSKQGAGGYTF
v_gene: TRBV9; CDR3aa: CASSPRRGRYYEQYF
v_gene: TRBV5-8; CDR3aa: CASSLAPRGADTQYF
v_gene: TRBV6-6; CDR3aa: CASRPPPGKTNEKLFF
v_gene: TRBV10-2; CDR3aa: CASRDNWATYNEQFF
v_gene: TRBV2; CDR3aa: CASIGGVVNTGELFF
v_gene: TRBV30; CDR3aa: CAWSRAGGKSNQPQHF
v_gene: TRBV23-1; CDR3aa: CASSPRQGDYTF
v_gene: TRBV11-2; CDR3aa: CASSLLWTGTYEQYF
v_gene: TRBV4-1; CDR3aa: CASSQADRPDQPQHF
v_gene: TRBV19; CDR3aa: CASSTEGRLFGNTIYF
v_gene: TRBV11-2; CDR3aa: CASSLVGLAGGLSTDTQYF
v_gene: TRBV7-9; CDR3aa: CASSPRAALNTEAFF
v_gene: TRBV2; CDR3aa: CASSPPGQISGNTIYF
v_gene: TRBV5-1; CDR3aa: CASSIGQGFTDTQYF
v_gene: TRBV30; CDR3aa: CAWSLRTGAAGNQPQHF
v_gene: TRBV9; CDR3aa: CASSRGGGSYNEQFF
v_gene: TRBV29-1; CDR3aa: CSAGQGFSGNTIYF
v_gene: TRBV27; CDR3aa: CASSSHQGVGEAFF
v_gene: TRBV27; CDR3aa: CASSLDPGQGGGLYGYTF
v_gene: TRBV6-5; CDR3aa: CASRGGLAYNEQFF
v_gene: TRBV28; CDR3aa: CASSPGGSYRETQYF
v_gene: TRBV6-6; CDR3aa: CASSFLEPTNSPLHF
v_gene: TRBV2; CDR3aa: CASRRQLVLGTEAFF